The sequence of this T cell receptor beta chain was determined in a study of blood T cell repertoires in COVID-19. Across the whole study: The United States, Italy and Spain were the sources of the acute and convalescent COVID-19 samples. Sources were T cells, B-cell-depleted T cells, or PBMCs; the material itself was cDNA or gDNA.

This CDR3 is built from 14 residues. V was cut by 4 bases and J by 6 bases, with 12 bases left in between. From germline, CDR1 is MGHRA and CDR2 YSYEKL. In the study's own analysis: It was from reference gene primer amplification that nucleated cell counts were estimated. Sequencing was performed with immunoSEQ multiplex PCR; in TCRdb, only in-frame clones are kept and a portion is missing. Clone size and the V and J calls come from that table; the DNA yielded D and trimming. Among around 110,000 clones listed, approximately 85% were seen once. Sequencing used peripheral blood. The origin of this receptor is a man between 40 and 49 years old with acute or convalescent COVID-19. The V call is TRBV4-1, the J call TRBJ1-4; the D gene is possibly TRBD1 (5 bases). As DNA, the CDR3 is TGCGCCAGCAGCCTACAGGAAATTGATGAAAAACTGTTTTTT. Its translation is CASSLQEIDEKLFF.